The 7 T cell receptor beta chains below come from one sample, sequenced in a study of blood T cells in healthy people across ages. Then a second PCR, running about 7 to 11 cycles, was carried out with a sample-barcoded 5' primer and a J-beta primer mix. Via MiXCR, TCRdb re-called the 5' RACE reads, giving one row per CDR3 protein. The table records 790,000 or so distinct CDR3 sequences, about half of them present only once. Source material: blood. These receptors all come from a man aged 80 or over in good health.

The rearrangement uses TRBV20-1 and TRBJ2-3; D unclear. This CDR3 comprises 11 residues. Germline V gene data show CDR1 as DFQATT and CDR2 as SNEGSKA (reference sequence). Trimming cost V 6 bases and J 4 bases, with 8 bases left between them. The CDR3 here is CSATTSDTQYF. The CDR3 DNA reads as TGCAGTGCCACAACATCAGATACGCAGTATTTT.

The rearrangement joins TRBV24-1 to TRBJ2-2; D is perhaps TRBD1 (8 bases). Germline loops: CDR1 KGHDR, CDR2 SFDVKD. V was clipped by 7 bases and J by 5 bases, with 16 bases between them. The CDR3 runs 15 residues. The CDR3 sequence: CATRGGTGVTGELFF. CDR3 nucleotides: TGTGCCACCAGGGGAGGGACAGGAGTTACCGGGGAGCTGTTTTTT.

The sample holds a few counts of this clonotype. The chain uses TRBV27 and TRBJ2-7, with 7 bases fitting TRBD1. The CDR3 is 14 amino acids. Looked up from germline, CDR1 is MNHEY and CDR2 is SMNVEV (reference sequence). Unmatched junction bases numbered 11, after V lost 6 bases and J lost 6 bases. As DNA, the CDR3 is TGTGCCAGCAGAAAACAGGGGATATCAGGCGAGCAGTACTTC. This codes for CASRKQGISGEQYF.

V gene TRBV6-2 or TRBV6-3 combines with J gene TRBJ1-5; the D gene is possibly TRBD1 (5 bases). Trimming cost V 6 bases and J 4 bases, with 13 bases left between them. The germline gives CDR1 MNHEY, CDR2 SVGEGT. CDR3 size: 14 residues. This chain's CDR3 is CASRKKAGNQPQHF. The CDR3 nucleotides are TGTGCCAGCAGGAAAAAGGCAGGGAATCAGCCCCAGCATTTT.

The DNA of the CDR3 is TGTGCCAGCAGCTTAGGACTAGCGGGAGGTCAAGAGCAGTTCTTC. It encodes CASSLGLAGGQEQFF. The J gene is TRBJ2-1, the V gene TRBV7-2; 13 nucleotides align to TRBD2. The V gene end was trimmed by 1 base and the J gene end by 10 bases; junction bases not matched to a gene: 4. The CDR3 length is 15 residues. The V gene's germline CDR1 is SGHTA and CDR2 FQGNSA.

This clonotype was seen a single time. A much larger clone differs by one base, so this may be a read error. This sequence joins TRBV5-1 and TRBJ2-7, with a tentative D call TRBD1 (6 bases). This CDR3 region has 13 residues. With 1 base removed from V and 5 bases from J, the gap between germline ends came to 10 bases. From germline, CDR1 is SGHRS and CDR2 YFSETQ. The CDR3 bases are TGCGCCAGCAGCTTGCAGGGGCTAAACGAGCAGTACTTC. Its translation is CASSLQGLNEQYF.

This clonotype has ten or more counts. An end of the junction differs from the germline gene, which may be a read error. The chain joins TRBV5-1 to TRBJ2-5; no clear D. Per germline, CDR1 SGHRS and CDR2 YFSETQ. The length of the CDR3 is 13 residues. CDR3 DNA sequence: TGTGCCAGCAGCCTTGCGAGAGGAGAGACCCAGTACTTC. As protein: CASSLARGETQYF.